This TCR beta chain came from a study of T cell repertoires in cytomegalovirus infection. Looking at the study overall: Based on public TCR beta signatures, there were indications of CMV infection and of a matching HLA type.

The study, taken as a whole, reports: Cumulative public TCR beta family frequency identified carriers of CMV plus the relevant HLA. HLA-C-restricted CMV clonotypes gave the most frequent clonotype in two of eight donors.

This clonotype showed up many times. Its target is unknown. This CDR3 is 12 amino acids long. Germline assignment: CDR1 MNHEY and CDR2 SVGEGT. V was clipped by 2 bases and J by 5 bases, with 4 bases between them. TCRdb re-derived calls from the reads in MiXCR, one entry per CDR3 protein. The repertoire consists of about 230,000 distinct CDR3 sequences, with around 6.4% occurring once and the leading ten covering under 7%. This chain links TRBV6-2 or TRBV6-3 with TRBJ1-5, with D unresolved. The sequence came from a human donor in good health (CMV status not recorded). Some clones in this sample may be carry-over from other donors' samples. Sequenced: PBMCs. The CDR3 reads CASSYPDQPQHF. In DNA form, the CDR3 reads TGTGCCAGCAGTTACCCGGATCAGCCCCAGCATTTT.